Below are 15 T cell receptor beta chains sequenced from a single sample in a study of glioma-infiltrating T cells. TCR alpha and beta CDR3 regions were amplified from RNA using iRepertoire nested multiplex PCR. TCRdb processed the multiplex PCR reads anew with MiXCR; each CDR3 protein has one entry. This table holds about 130,000 distinct CDR3 sequences, more than 20% found once. Sequencing was done on a sample of glioma tissue, nonneoplastic brain tissue, or PBMCs (not recorded which). Every receptor here comes from a human donor with low-grade glioma or glioblastoma, undergoing nonglioma brain surgery, or in good health (not recorded which).

The V and J genes are TRBV7-6 and TRBJ1-1; no definite D call. The length of the CDR3 is 12 residues. Germline V gene data show CDR1 as SGHVS and CDR2 as FNYEAQ. Trimming cost V 4 bases and J 8 bases, with 11 bases left between them. DNA of the CDR3: TGTGCCAGCAGCTGGGCTGGAGGGGAAGCTTTCTTT. Protein: CASSWAGGEAFF. The variable domain in full, completed from reference TRBV7-6 and TRBJ1-1, reads GAGVSQSPRYKVTKRGQDVALRCDPISGHVSLYWYRQALGQGPEFLTYFNYEAQQDKSGLPNDRFSAERPEGSISTLTIQRTEQRDSAMYRCASSWAGGEAFFGQGTRLTVV.

There are many counts of this clonotype. The rearrangement uses TRBV6-1 and TRBJ1-1, with D maybe TRBD1 (5 bases). CDR3 size: 13 residues. Trimming cost V 7 bases and J 7 bases, with 16 bases left between them. CDR1 and CDR2 (germline): MNHNS, SASEGT. The CDR3 protein is CASIRQSPLEAFF. The CDR3 region has the DNA TGTGCCAGCATAAGACAGAGTCCGCTTGAAGCTTTCTTT.

The V call is TRBV28, the J call TRBJ1-4; D is perhaps TRBD1 (6 bases). This CDR3 is 13 amino acids long. V was shortened by 11 bases and J by 6 bases, with 16 bases between the two germline ends. Germline V gene data show CDR1 as MDHEN and CDR2 as SYDVKM. The CDR3 spells CAGGGSSYEKLFF. In DNA form, the CDR3 reads TGTGCCGGAGGGGGGTCCAGTTATGAAAAACTGTTTTTT.

CDR3 residues: CASSQPLGTAFNQPQHF. Written as DNA, the CDR3 is TGCGCCAGCAGCCAACCTCTCGGGACAGCGTTCAATCAGCCCCAGCATTTT. The chain carries TRBV4-1 and TRBJ1-5, with 7 positions matching TRBD1. Germline CDR1 reads MGHRA; CDR2 reads YSYEKL. Trimming cost V 2 bases and J 3 bases; bases outside gene matches: 10. There are 17 residues in the CDR3.

V gene TRBV6-1 combines with J gene TRBJ2-3; TRBD2 matches at 12 bases. Germline loops: CDR1 MNHNS, CDR2 SASEGT. CDR3 size: 15 residues. The V gene end was trimmed by 8 bases and the J gene end by 4 bases; junction bases not matched to a gene: 7. The DNA for the CDR3 is TGTGCCAGCTGGGCTAGCGGGGGGGCATCAGATACGCAGTATTTT. Its translation: CASWASGGASDTQYF.

The rearrangement joins TRBV2 to TRBJ1-1; D is ambiguous. CDR1 is SNHLY and CDR2 is FYNNEI in the germline V gene. This CDR3 has 13 amino acids. V was clipped by 7 bases and J by 2 bases, with 11 bases between them. CDR3 sequence reads: CASIERLNTEAFF. CDR3 coding DNA: TGTGCCAGCATAGAGAGACTTAACACTGAAGCTTTCTTT.

The chain combines TRBV2 with TRBJ1-2; weak D call: TRBD1 (6 bases). Germline V gene sequence: CDR1 SNHLY, CDR2 FYNNEI. The germline V and J ends were trimmed by 7 bases and 8 bases, with 17 bases remaining between them. This CDR3 is 13 amino acids long. DNA for the CDR3: TGTGCCAGCACTCAGGGGCGCTTGGGCGGCTACACCTTC. Protein sequence: CASTQGRLGGYTF.

This clonotype was seen repeatedly, ten times or more. The rearrangement links TRBV6-1 to TRBJ2-3; D may correspond to TRBD1 or TRBD2 (5 bases each). CDR1 is MNHNS and CDR2 is SASEGT in the germline V gene. The CDR3 covers 13 residues. The V and J ends lost 8 bases and 7 bases respectively, with 16 bases between them. The CDR3 loop reads CASGAGDEYTQYF. CDR3 DNA: TGTGCCAGCGGGGCCGGGGACGAATATACGCAGTATTTT.

The chain couples TRBV3-1 to TRBJ2-1; D uncertain. The CDR3 consists of 15 residues. CDR1 and CDR2 (germline): LGHDT, YNNKEL (reference sequence). Trimming removed 1 base from V and 2 bases from J, with 9 bases in between. CDR3 nucleotide sequence: TGTGCCAGCAGCCAAGGAAGGGTGACCTACAATGAGCAGTTCTTC. The encoded protein is CASSQGRVTYNEQFF.

In this sample, this clonotype turned up a few times. V usage is TRBV4-1 and J usage is TRBJ1-3; TRBD1 might be the D (5 bases). The CDR3 consists of 16 residues. Germline assignment: CDR1 MGHRA and CDR2 YSYEKL. Between the trimmed V and J ends, which lost 1 base and 6 bases, there was a span of 16 bases. CDR3 region: CASSQVPSRVENTIYF. The CDR3 bases are TGCGCCAGCAGCCAAGTTCCCAGCAGGGTCGAAAACACCATATATTTT.

J is TRBJ2-7 and V is TRBV4-1, with a weak D call TRBD2 (5 bases). The germline V and J ends were trimmed by 0 bases and 3 bases, with 9 bases remaining between them. From germline, CDR1 is MGHRA and CDR2 YSYEKL. The CDR3 covers 14 residues. The CDR3: CASSQDWRSYEQYV. The CDR3 nucleotides are TGCGCCAGCAGCCAAGATTGGAGGAGCTACGAGCAGTACGTC.

This clonotype has only a few counts. This rearrangement joins TRBV20-1 to TRBJ1-2, with 7 bases aligning to TRBD1. The ends lost 5 bases at V and 6 bases at J; junction bases unmatched: 6. CDR1 is DFQATT, CDR2 SNEGSKA, per germline (reference sequence). The CDR3 contains 12 residues. The CDR3: CSAQTGRDGYTF. CDR3 bases: TGCAGTGCTCAGACAGGGCGGGATGGCTACACCTTC.

This clonotype was seen a few times. V usage is TRBV19 and J usage is TRBJ1-5; 7 nucleotides agree with TRBD1. Germline CDR1 LNHDA, CDR2 SQIVND (reference sequence). The V segment lost 6 bases and the J segment 2 bases; nucleotides outside the gene matches: 10. There are 16 residues in the CDR3. CDR3 region: CASRTATGYGNQPQHF. CDR3 DNA sequence: TGTGCCAGTAGAACCGCGACAGGGTACGGCAATCAGCCCCAGCATTTT.

This clonotype was counted many times. V gene TRBV6-6 combines with J gene TRBJ1-1; D not certain. Germline lookup yields CDR1 MNHNY and CDR2 SVGAGI (reference sequence). Trimming took 2 bases from V and 1 from J, leaving 11 bases between them. This CDR3 is built from 15 residues. The CDR3 coding sequence is TGTGCCAGCAGTTACGGGTGGAGCTCGAACACTGAAGCTTTCTTT. This encodes CASSYGWSSNTEAFF.

This clonotype was detected a few times. J is TRBJ1-1 and V is TRBV18; 8 nucleotides match TRBD1. CDR1 is KGHSH, CDR2 LQKENI, per germline. This CDR3 spans 14 amino acids. Trimming at V came to 3 bases and at J to 3 bases, leaving 3 bases not matched to a gene. This CDR3 reads CASSPGQGHTEAFF. As DNA, the CDR3 is TGTGCCAGCTCACCCGGACAGGGACACACTGAAGCTTTCTTT.